This TCR beta chain stems from a study of T cells in Graves' hyperthyroidism and ophthalmopathy. Germline V gene data show CDR1 as DFQATT and CDR2 as SNEGSKA (reference sequence). There are 17 residues in the CDR3. V was clipped by 2 bases and J by 2 bases; unmatched bases: 13. This clonotype was picked up many times. Exclusion criteria comprised uncontrolled infection, other autoimmune disease, pregnancy or lactation. Amplification yielded TCR beta CDR3 regions, with RNA transcripts as the source. HTBI primers were used for first-round RT-PCR of the TCR CDR3. TCRdb recomputed calls from the multiplex PCR reads with MiXCR, one row per CDR3 protein. Altogether about 180,000 distinct CDR3 sequences are present, roughly 10% being singletons, with the ten largest covering around 21%.

The sample consisted of blood. The genes are TRBV20-1 and TRBJ2-7; 9 bases agree with TRBD1. The clonotype originates from a woman under 30 with Graves' hyperthyroidism that later progressed to Graves' ophthalmopathy. The CDR3 DNA reads TGCAGTGCTAGACCCTCGTTGTGGGGGGACAGGGCCTACGAGCAGTACTTC. Translating it yields CSARPSLWGDRAYEQYF.